This entry lists 17 T cell receptor beta chains sequenced from one sample in a study of blood T cell repertoires in COVID-19. The assay was immunoSEQ multiplex PCR, and TCRdb's table has in-frame clones only and misses some. The sample carries fewer than 700,000 clones, 70% to 90% recorded once. Sequences were obtained from peripheral blood. All receptors derive from a woman between 50 and 59 years old with COVID-19, enrolled during active disease.

The chain employs TRBV9 and TRBJ1-3, with D unclear. The CDR3 covers 14 residues. Trimming cost V 0 bases and J 3 bases, with 7 bases left between them. The germline V gene encodes CDR1 SGDLS and CDR2 YYNGEE. In DNA, the CDR3 is TGTGCCAGCAGCGTAGGAGGGATTGGAAACACCATATATTTT. Translated: CASSVGGIGNTIYF. The full variable domain, in which reference TRBV9 and TRBJ1-3 provide the parts outside the CDR3, is DSGVTQTPKHLITATGQRVTLRCSPRSGDLSVYWYQQSLDQGLQFLIQYYNGEERAKGNILERFSAQQFPDLHSELNLSSLELGDSALYFCASSVGGIGNTIYFGEGSWLTVV.

The chain couples TRBV19 to TRBJ1-5, with a possible D match to TRBD1 (5 bases). The CDR3 runs 13 residues. Trimming took off 9 bases at V and 5 bases at J, with 14 bases between the two ends. CDR1 LNHDA and CDR2 SQIVND come from the germline V gene (reference sequence). The CDR3 DNA sequence: TGTGCCAGCTCCCTGGGAGGGGATCAGCCCCAGCATTTT. Translation: CASSLGGDQPQHF.

The CDR3 DNA sequence: TGTGCCAGCAACTGGCAGGGGGCGAATGAGCAGTTCTTC. This codes for CASNWQGANEQFF. The chain uses TRBV9 and TRBJ2-1, with 8 bases identical to TRBD1. There are 13 residues in the CDR3. Looked up from germline, CDR1 is SGDLS and CDR2 is YYNGEE. V shed 6 bases, J shed 7 bases, and the junction held 6 bases outside the gene matches.

The rearrangement joins TRBV5-6 to TRBJ1-4, with D tentatively TRBD1 (5 bases). The CDR3 is 14 residues long. The germline V gene has CDR1 SGHDT and CDR2 YYEEEE. V gave up 4 bases and J gave up 8 bases, with 15 bases separating them. CDR3 sequence (DNA): TGTGCCAGCAGCCTGAGCCAGGGTTCCGAAAAACTGTTTTTT. Translated, it gives CASSLSQGSEKLFF.

The chain links TRBV4-2 to TRBJ2-7; 9 positions match TRBD2. Germline V gene sequence: CDR1 LGHNA, CDR2 YNFKEQ. The length of the CDR3 is 13 residues. The J segment lost 2 bases and the V segment lost 4 bases, leaving 0 bases of the junction unmatched. CDR3 in amino acids: CASSRGGAYEQYF. CDR3 nucleotides: TGTGCCAGCAGCCGCGGGGGGGCCTACGAGCAGTACTTC.

The rearrangement links TRBV3-1 (or the pseudogene TRBV3-2) to TRBJ1-6; D might be TRBD1 (5 bases). Germline assignment: CDR1 LGHDT and CDR2 YNNKEL (reference sequence). V lost 0 bases and J lost 12, with 15 bases in between. The CDR3 runs 15 residues. CDR3 bases: TGTGCCAGCAGCCAAGATAGGGGACTTCGGGGACCCCTCCACTTT. Translation: CASSQDRGLRGPLHF.

The rearrangement joins TRBV2 to TRBJ2-1, with TRBD1 matching over 11 bases. CDR1 and CDR2 (germline): SNHLY, FYNNEI. The CDR3 extends over 14 amino acids. Trimming took 10 bases from V and 8 from J; bases not matched to a gene: 10. CDR3 nucleotide sequence: TGTGCCACCAACGGGGGGGACAGGGGGGATGAGCAGTTCTTC. This encodes CATNGGDRGDEQFF.

The chain carries TRBV6-5 and TRBJ2-3, with D possibly being TRBD1 (5 bases). Trimming removed 2 bases at V and 10 bases at J, with 10 bases between. Germline CDR1 is MNHEY and CDR2 is SVGAGI. The CDR3 has 12 residues. The CDR3 sequence: CASSYSREAQYF. In DNA form, the CDR3 reads TGTGCCAGCAGTTACAGCAGGGAAGCGCAGTATTTT.

The V and J genes are TRBV5-5 and TRBJ2-2; a possible D gene is TRBD1 (5 bases). The CDR3 totals 16 residues. Per the germline V gene, CDR1 is SGHKS and CDR2 is YYEKEE (reference sequence). V lost 2 bases to trimming and J lost 4 bases, with 15 bases between them. In DNA, the CDR3 is TGTGCCAGCAGCTTCCCAGGGCAAGTAGGCACCGGGGAGCTGTTTTTT. Translation gives CASSFPGQVGTGELFF.

Notes on this clone: This sample also contains other DNA sequences that code for the same CDR3. The CDR3: CASSSPRDSYTDTQYF. The CDR3 DNA reads as TGTGCCAGCAGTTCCCCCCGGGACTCCTACACAGATACGCAGTATTTT. This chain uses TRBV27 with TRBJ2-3; D perhaps matches TRBD2 (6 bases). This CDR3 has 16 residues. Trimming cost V 4 bases and J 2 bases, with 16 bases left between them. Looked up from germline, CDR1 is MNHEY and CDR2 is SMNVEV (reference sequence).

The chain has TRBV5-4 and TRBJ2-3; weak D call: TRBD2 (6 bases). The CDR3 length is 16 residues. The germline CDR1 and CDR2 sequences are SGHNT and YYREEE (reference sequence). Trimming took 5 bases from V and 0 from J, leaving 16 bases between them. CDR3 in DNA: TGTGCCAGCAGTCCCGGGACTCAGACTAGCACAGATACGCAGTATTTT. Its protein is CASSPGTQTSTDTQYF.

The V call is TRBV7-9, the J call TRBJ2-3, with 11 positions matching TRBD2. The trim removed 2 bases at V and 2 bases at J, leaving 6 bases unmatched. Germline V gives CDR1 SEHNR, CDR2 FQNEAQ (reference sequence). CDR3 length: 17 amino acids. The CDR3 region has the DNA TGTGCCAGCAGCTTACCGAAGACTAGCGGGGTCACAGATACGCAGTATTTT. Protein: CASSLPKTSGVTDTQYF.

The chain links TRBV24-1 to TRBJ2-1; weak D call: TRBD2 (6 bases). V was cut by 8 bases and J by 5 bases, with 9 bases left in between. The CDR3 length is 12 residues. The germline gives CDR1 KGHDR, CDR2 SFDVKD. The CDR3 nucleotides are TGTGCCACCACCGCGGGGAACAATGAGCAGTTCTTC. Its protein is CATTAGNNEQFF.

The V call is TRBV5-1, the J call TRBJ2-2; TRBD2 matches at 7 bases. Trimming at V came to 2 bases and at J to 4 bases, leaving 8 bases not matched to a gene. The CDR3 spans 16 residues. Germline CDR1 is SGHRS and CDR2 is YFSETQ. CDR3 bases: TGCGCCAGCAGCTTAGGTCTAGCGGTTTCCACCGGGGAGCTGTTTTTT. Translated, it gives CASSLGLAVSTGELFF.

The genes are TRBV6-6 and TRBJ1-4, with D hard to call. Germline V CDR1 and CDR2: MNHNY, SVGAGI (reference sequence). This CDR3 is built from 13 residues. V was trimmed by 6 bases and J by 7 bases, leaving 12 bases between them. CDR3 sequence: CASSSPGFEKLFF. The DNA of the CDR3 is TGTGCCAGCAGCTCCCCGGGGTTTGAAAAACTGTTTTTT.

The V and J genes are TRBV9 and TRBJ1-1; maybe TRBD1 (6 bases). The CDR3 spans 11 residues. From germline, CDR1 is SGDLS and CDR2 YYNGEE. V lost 4 bases and J lost 5, with 6 bases in between. The CDR3 here is CASSRGTEAFF. CDR3 nucleotides: TGTGCCAGCAGCAGGGGGACTGAAGCTTTCTTT.

The V call is TRBV18, the J call TRBJ2-3, with TRBD2 matching over 10 bases. The CDR3 contains 16 residues. Germline values: CDR1 KGHSH, CDR2 LQKENI. V dropped 3 bases and J dropped 1; count of bases not matched to a gene: 4. This CDR3 reads CASSPASGGGTDTQYF. CDR3 in DNA: TGTGCCAGCTCACCGGCTAGCGGGGGAGGCACAGATACGCAGTATTTT. The full variable domain, in which reference TRBV18 and TRBJ2-3 provide the parts outside the CDR3, is NAGVMQNPRHLVRRRGQEARLRCSPMKGHSHVYWYRQLPEEGLKFMVYLQKENIIDESGMPKERFSAEFPKEGPSILRIQQVVRGDSAAYFCASSPASGGGTDTQYFGPGTRLTVL.